Each of the 21 T cell receptor beta chains below was sequenced from the same sample in a study of blood T cell repertoires in COVID-19. This table comes from immunoSEQ multiplex PCR, and its TCRdb copy is limited to in-frame clones, with some not included. The data hold around 200,000 clones, with roughly four fifths observed a single time. The sample consisted of peripheral blood. Receptor source: a woman in her thirties or forties with acute or convalescent COVID-19.

CDR3 region: CASSPRDSDLETQYF. CDR3 DNA: TGTGCCAGCAGCCCCCGGGACAGCGATCTGGAGACCCAGTACTTC. The chain uses TRBV7-3 and TRBJ2-5, with 7 bases matching TRBD1. The CDR3 runs to 15 residues. Per the germline V gene, CDR1 is SGHTA and CDR2 is FQGTGA. The junction had 11 bases not matched to a gene; V was cut back by 5 bases and J by 5 bases. Variable domain in full (rest from reference TRBV7-3 and TRBJ2-5): GAGVSQTPSNKVTEKGKYVELRCDPISGHTALYWYRQSLGQGPEFLIYFQGTGAADDSGLPNDRFFAVRPEGSVSTLKIQRTERGDSAVYLCASSPRDSDLETQYFGPGTRLLVL.

This chain uses TRBV5-1 with TRBJ2-5; 10 bases map to TRBD1. The trim removed 4 bases at V and 5 bases at J, leaving 5 bases unmatched. The CDR3 is 14 residues long. Germline CDR1 and CDR2: SGHRS and YFSETQ. The CDR3 reads CASSRGQGTETQYF. The CDR3, as DNA: TGCGCCAGCAGCCGGGGACAGGGGACGGAGACCCAGTACTTC.

This chain joins TRBV3-1 (or the pseudogene TRBV3-2) and TRBJ2-1; TRBD2 aligns across 12 bases. The CDR3 spans 16 residues. CDR1 is LGHDT, CDR2 YNNKEL, per germline (reference sequence). J was trimmed by 3 bases and V by 2 bases; bases with no gene match: 2. The CDR3: CASSQTSGGNYNEQFF. DNA for the CDR3: TGTGCCAGCAGCCAAACTAGCGGGGGGAACTACAATGAGCAGTTCTTC.

The CDR3 loop reads CALKGWGGSYEQYF. The CDR3, as DNA: TGTGCCTTAAAGGGTTGGGGGGGCTCCTACGAGCAGTACTTC. The gene calls are TRBV6-5 and TRBJ2-7; 7 positions match TRBD2. This CDR3 comprises 14 residues. The V gene's germline CDR1 is MNHEY and CDR2 SVGAGI. The V segment lost 11 bases and the J segment 0 bases; nucleotides outside the gene matches: 10.

Comment on this clone: At one end, the junction sequence differs from germline, possibly due to a read error. The chain has TRBV13 and TRBJ2-7; 7 positions agree with TRBD1. The CDR3 sequence is 13 residues long. From germline, CDR1 is PRHDT and CDR2 FYEKMQ (reference sequence). The CDR3 sequence is CASSVGTVGEQYF. The CDR3 coding sequence is TGTGCCAGCAGCGTAGGGACAGTCGGCGAGCAGTACTTC.

The V and J genes are TRBV7-3 and TRBJ2-1; a possible D gene is TRBD2 (5 bases). Between the trimmed V and J ends, which lost 5 bases and 0 bases, there was a span of 11 bases. The V gene's germline CDR1 is SGHTA and CDR2 FQGTGA. This CDR3 comprises 15 residues. CDR3 residues: CASSPLGSSYNEQFF. CDR3 coding DNA: TGTGCCAGCAGCCCGCTGGGGAGCTCCTACAATGAGCAGTTCTTC.

The gene calls are TRBV5-1 and TRBJ1-5, with 7 positions matching TRBD1. J lost 7 bases, V lost 0 bases, and 1 base had no gene match. The V gene's germline CDR1 is SGHRS and CDR2 YFSETQ. The CDR3 length is 13 residues. CDR3 protein: CASSLGGGQPQHF. CDR3 DNA: TGCGCCAGCAGCTTGGGAGGGGGCCAGCCCCAGCATTTT.

The chain couples TRBV19 to TRBJ1-1; no reliable D call. The germline V gene has CDR1 LNHDA and CDR2 SQIVND (reference sequence). This CDR3 has 16 amino acids. V was cut by 6 bases and J by 4 bases, with 21 bases left in between. The CDR3 nucleotides read TGTGCCAGTAGCCCCCGGAGAGGCCGGGTGAGCACTGAAGCTTTCTTT. Translation gives CASSPRRGRVSTEAFF. Full variable domain (remainder filled in from reference TRBV19 and TRBJ1-1): DGGITQSPKYLFRKEGQNVTLSCEQNLNHDAMYWYRQDPGQGLRLIYYSQIVNDFQKGDIAEGYSVSREKKESFPLTVTSAQKNPTAFYLCASSPRRGRVSTEAFFGQGTRLTVV.

The CDR3, as DNA: TGTGCCAGCAGTGAACTGGGCAGTTACTATGGCTACACCTTC. Its translation is CASSELGSYYGYTF. This chain links TRBV6-1 with TRBJ1-2, with D unresolved. The CDR3 totals 14 residues. The V end was cut by 2 bases, the J end by 3 bases, with 10 bases between. CDR1 is MNHNS and CDR2 is SASEGT in the germline V gene.

The chain carries TRBV4-2 and TRBJ2-5; TRBD2 agrees at 8 bases. The V segment lost 4 bases and the J segment 7 bases; nucleotides outside the gene matches: 8. This CDR3 is 14 amino acids long. Germline CDR1 and CDR2: LGHNA and YNFKEQ. Written as DNA, the CDR3 is TGTGCCAGCAGCCCCCTCGCGGGAGGCACGACCCAGTACTTC. It specifies CASSPLAGGTTQYF.

The V gene is TRBV5-1, the J gene TRBJ2-4; the match to TRBD2 covers 13 bases. The junction had 7 bases not matched to a gene; V was cut back by 5 bases and J by 8 bases. The germline V gene encodes CDR1 SGHRS and CDR2 YFSETQ. The CDR3 has 15 residues. CDR3 DNA sequence: TGCGCCAGCAGTCTCGGACTAGCGGGAGTATACATTCAGTACTTC. Translated: CASSLGLAGVYIQYF.

The chain has TRBV18 and TRBJ1-1; D remains ambiguous. V dropped 2 bases and J dropped 5 bases, with 15 bases sitting between them. CDR1 is KGHSH and CDR2 is LQKENI in the germline V gene. This CDR3 is built from 15 residues. CDR3 in amino acids: CASSPVEVGLTEAFF. CDR3 DNA: TGTGCCAGCTCACCAGTGGAGGTGGGATTGACTGAAGCTTTCTTT.

The gene calls are TRBV2 and TRBJ1-5; TRBD1 is a possible D gene (5 bases). Germline V gene sequence: CDR1 SNHLY, CDR2 FYNNEI. The CDR3 has 20 residues. V lost 5 bases and J 2 bases, leaving 28 bases between the germline ends. The CDR3 sequence: CASSTGPGTPKRGGNQPQHF. As DNA, the CDR3 is TGTGCCAGCAGTACAGGACCCGGGACCCCAAAACGGGGGGGCAATCAGCCCCAGCATTTT. Complete variable domain (other parts from reference TRBV2 and TRBJ1-5): EPEVTQTPSHQVTQMGQEVILRCVPISNHLYFYWYRQILGQKVEFLVSFYNNEISEKSEIFDDQFSVERPDGSNFTLKIRSTKLEDSAMYFCASSTGPGTPKRGGNQPQHFGDGTRLSIL.

The J gene is TRBJ2-2, the V gene TRBV7-8; D is possibly TRBD1 (6 bases). Trimming took off 6 bases at V and 1 base at J, with 18 bases between the two ends. The CDR3 sequence is 17 residues long. From germline, CDR1 is SGHVS and CDR2 FQNEAQ. CDR3 bases: TGTGCCAGCAGACCCAGCCGGACAGCGAGGAACACCGGGGAGCTGTTTTTT. It specifies CASRPSRTARNTGELFF. Based on the CDR3 plus reference TRBV7-8 and TRBJ2-2, the full variable domain is GAGVSQSPRYKVAKRGQDVALRCDPISGHVSLFWYQQALGQGPEFLTYFQNEAQLDKSGLPSDRFFAERPEGSVSTLKIQRTQQEDSAVYLCASRPSRTARNTGELFFGEGSRLTVL.

This chain joins TRBV18 and TRBJ2-3; 8 nucleotides match TRBD2. CDR3 length equals 16 residues. The germline V gene has CDR1 KGHSH and CDR2 LQKENI. V trimming: 3 bases; J trimming: 4 bases; junction bases outside the gene matches: 9. The CDR3 nucleotides are TGTGCCAGCTCACCCGCGGGTCGGGGGGGCCCAGATACGCAGTATTTT. It yields the protein CASSPAGRGGPDTQYF.

V is TRBV5-1 and J is TRBJ1-1; a weak D match, TRBD1 (5 bases). The V gene lost 4 bases and the J gene lost 4 bases, with 14 bases spanning the gap. The germline V gene encodes CDR1 SGHRS and CDR2 YFSETQ. This CDR3 spans 14 amino acids. This chain's CDR3 is CASSAGGGTTEAFF. In DNA, the CDR3 is TGCGCCAGCAGCGCAGGCGGGGGGACCACTGAAGCTTTCTTT.

The rearrangement uses TRBV27 and TRBJ2-1; 8 nucleotides match TRBD2. Germline values: CDR1 MNHEY, CDR2 SMNVEV (reference sequence). The CDR3 has 15 residues. V lost 5 bases, J lost 10 bases, and 13 bases stayed unmatched. CDR3 nucleotides: TGTGCCAGCAGTCCACCGGGACTAGTCGCTCCCGAGCAGTTCTTC. It codes for CASSPPGLVAPEQFF.

This clone appeared a few times. This chain links TRBV10-1 with TRBJ2-5; D is ambiguous. The CDR3 contains 14 residues. Germline V CDR1 and CDR2: WNHNN, SYGVQD (reference sequence). V was clipped by 0 bases and J by 6 bases, with 11 bases between them. CDR3 sequence reads: CASSESKGRKTQYF. CDR3 bases: TGCGCCAGCAGTGAGTCAAAAGGCAGGAAGACCCAGTACTTC.

This chain uses TRBV3-1 (or the pseudogene TRBV3-2) with TRBJ2-3; D unresolved. Germline V gene data show CDR1 as LGHDT and CDR2 as YNNKEL (reference sequence). V was clipped by 0 bases and J by 1 base, with 5 bases between them. The CDR3 is made up of 14 amino acids. In nucleotides, the CDR3 is TGTGCCAGCAGCCAAGATGAGGGCACAGATACGCAGTATTTT. It encodes CASSQDEGTDTQYF.

This clone has a handful of counts. This sequence joins TRBV6-5 and TRBJ1-5, with a possible D match to TRBD1 (6 bases). Between the trimmed V and J ends, which lost 6 bases and 5 bases, there was a span of 14 bases. Per the germline V gene, CDR1 is MNHEY and CDR2 is SVGAGI. The CDR3 is 14 residues long. Here the CDR3 reads CASRGGVGHQPQHF. The CDR3 DNA sequence: TGTGCCAGCAGAGGGGGAGTCGGGCATCAGCCCCAGCATTTT.

The chain carries TRBV28 and TRBJ1-1, with D unclear. The germline V gene encodes CDR1 MDHEN and CDR2 SYDVKM. The CDR3 is 15 residues long. V was shortened by 5 bases and J by 0 bases, with 13 bases between the two germline ends. The CDR3 loop reads CASSNWRRMNTEAFF. CDR3 nucleotide sequence: TGTGCCAGCAGTAACTGGCGGCGGATGAACACTGAAGCTTTCTTT.